Below are 17 T cell receptor beta chains sequenced from a single sample in a study of preoperative IRX-2 immunotherapy in early breast cancer. The sample's treatment: preoperative locoregional IRX-2 cytokine immunotherapy. Assay: immunoSEQ multiplex PCR; the TCRdb copy retains only in-frame clones and omits some. The sample records tens of thousands of clones, 65% to 85% being singletons. The specimen was obtained from a patient treated with IRX-2 immunotherapy. The receptor set was obtained from a human donor with breast cancer.

This clone was seen a handful of times. The chain carries TRBV6-8 and TRBJ2-3, with TRBD1 matching 8 bases. Per the germline V gene, CDR1 is MNHGY and CDR2 is SAAAGT. The CDR3 sequence is 18 residues long. The J segment lost 3 bases and the V segment lost 10 bases, leaving 21 bases of the junction unmatched. CDR3 DNA sequence: TGTGCCATCAGGAGTGGGCAGGGGGCTGTCCGGGGGACAGATACGCAGTATTTT. Translation: CAIRSGQGAVRGTDTQYF.

This clone has just one count. This chain links TRBV11-3 with TRBJ2-3; D gene unclear. Germline CDR1 and CDR2: SGHNT and YENEEA. V was cut by 2 bases and J by 8 bases, with 23 bases left in between. CDR3 length: 17 residues. The CDR3 bases are TGTGCCAGCAGCTTAAGGTTCTCCCCGTCTGATATGGCTACGCAGTATTTT. Protein sequence: CASSLRFSPSDMATQYF.

The chain is built from TRBV6-8 and TRBJ1-4; perhaps TRBD1 as D (6 bases). With 5 bases removed from V and 8 bases from J, the gap between germline ends came to 12 bases. CDR1 MNHGY and CDR2 SAAAGT come from the germline V gene. The CDR3 runs 13 residues. The CDR3 here is CASSPPQGEKLFF. DNA for the CDR3: TGTGCCAGCAGTCCGCCCCAGGGGGAAAAACTGTTTTTT.

This chain connects TRBV15 to TRBJ2-7; TRBD2 aligns across 10 bases. Germline assignment: CDR1 LNHNV and CDR2 YYDKDF (reference sequence). J lost 2 bases, V lost 4 bases, and 2 bases had no gene match. CDR3 length: 14 residues. The CDR3, as DNA: TGTGCCACCAGCATGGGGACTAGCGCCTACGAGCAGTACTTC. It yields the protein CATSMGTSAYEQYF.

The rearrangement links TRBV7-4 to TRBJ2-7; possible D gene TRBD1, 6 bases. The CDR3 extends over 13 amino acids. V lost 3 bases, J lost 7 bases, and 13 bases lay in between. Looked up from germline, CDR1 is SGHVT and CDR2 is SQSDAQ. The CDR3, as DNA: TGTGCCAGCAGCTTTTACGGGGACAAGGAGCAGTACTTC. Translating it yields CASSFYGDKEQYF.

The chain employs TRBV6-8 and TRBJ2-1; D might be TRBD1 or TRBD2, each matching 6 bases. V was clipped by 7 bases and J by 4 bases, with 17 bases between them. Germline lookup yields CDR1 MNHGY and CDR2 SAAAGT. This CDR3 comprises 15 residues. The CDR3 DNA reads TGTGCCAGCACCAAGGATAGGGGGGAGTACAATGAGCAGTTCTTC. Translated, it gives CASTKDRGEYNEQFF.

This clone was counted a few times. The chain is built from TRBV6-8 and TRBJ1-1; D call uncertain. Germline CDR1 and CDR2: MNHGY and SAAAGT. Trimming left V 2 bases short and J 0 bases short, with 1 base between. This CDR3 has 12 residues. The CDR3 protein is CASSYVNTEAFF. For the CDR3, the DNA is TGTGCCAGCAGTTACGTGAACACTGAAGCTTTCTTT.

CDR3 nucleotides: TGCGCCAGCAGCCAAGACGGTGGCTTCGGGGTGGGGGAGACCCAGTACTTC. This gives the protein CASSQDGGFGVGETQYF. The rearrangement joins TRBV4-1 to TRBJ2-5, with a possible D match to TRBD2 (5 bases). The germline gives CDR1 MGHRA, CDR2 YSYEKL. V was pared by 0 bases and J by 5 bases, with 19 bases between. This CDR3 is 17 amino acids long.

This sequence joins TRBV6-8 and TRBJ1-1; 7 bases align to TRBD1. The CDR3 consists of 13 residues. CDR1 and CDR2 (germline): MNHGY, SAAAGT. V lost 5 bases to trimming and J lost 3 bases; unmatched junction nucleotides: 3. CDR3 DNA sequence: TGTGCCAGCAGTGTCCAGGGGGACACTGAAGCTTTCTTT. Its protein product is CASSVQGDTEAFF.

The V gene is TRBV29-1, the J gene TRBJ2-7, with 12 nucleotides matching TRBD2. The CDR3 totals 13 residues. The ends lost 7 bases at V and 4 bases at J; junction bases unmatched: 5. In germline, CDR1 is SQVTM, CDR2 ANQGSEA. The CDR3 region is CSGFLAGGYEQYF. The CDR3 nucleotides read TGCAGCGGGTTTCTAGCGGGAGGGTACGAGCAGTACTTC.

The genes are TRBV6-8 and TRBJ2-3, with a possible D match to TRBD2 (7 bases). The CDR3 length is 12 residues. Germline V gives CDR1 MNHGY, CDR2 SAAAGT. The DNA for the CDR3 is TGTGCAGCGGGTCGGGGGGCGGATACGCAGTATTTT. It codes for CAAGRGADTQYF.

This chain uses TRBV29-1 with TRBJ1-4; weak D call: TRBD1 (5 bases). The germline V gene has CDR1 SQVTM and CDR2 ANQGSEA. Trimming removed 5 bases from V and 6 bases from J, with 19 bases in between. This CDR3 is built from 15 residues. CDR3 DNA: TGCAGCGTTCCGGGGGTCGTGGGTTTTGATGAAAAACTGTTTTTT. Translating it yields CSVPGVVGFDEKLFF.

The chain links TRBV7-1 to TRBJ1-2, with D tentatively TRBD1 (5 bases). TRBV7-1 is recorded as an ORF, its role being uncertain. V was cut by 5 bases and J by 8 bases, with 15 bases left in between. This CDR3 contains 13 residues. The CDR3 spells CASSLGDVRGYTF. The CDR3 nucleotides read TGTGCCAGCAGCCTCGGGGACGTCCGAGGCTACACCTTC.

The V gene is TRBV11-3, the J gene TRBJ2-7, with TRBD2 as a possible D gene (5 bases). The germline V gene encodes CDR1 SGHNT and CDR2 YENEEA. The CDR3 length is 14 residues. The V end lost 3 bases, the J end lost 10 bases, and 19 bases lay between the germline ends. The CDR3 reads CASSLVGRRPGQYF. The CDR3 bases are TGTGCCAGCAGCTTGGTGGGGAGACGCCCGGGTCAGTACTTC.

This chain uses TRBV6-8 with TRBJ2-7, with D maybe TRBD2 (6 bases). Germline V CDR1 and CDR2: MNHGY, SAAAGT. The V end lost 2 bases, the J end lost 3 bases, and 11 bases lay between the germline ends. The CDR3 covers 14 residues. CDR3 amino acids: CASSYTGAYYEQYF. The CDR3 nucleotides read TGTGCCAGCAGTTACACGGGAGCCTACTACGAGCAGTACTTC.

The chain recombines TRBV11-3 with TRBJ2-7, with 7 bases identical to TRBD1. There are 15 residues in the CDR3. Germline CDR1 and CDR2: SGHNT and YENEEA. Trimming at V came to 5 bases and at J to 3 bases, leaving 10 bases not matched to a gene. Here the CDR3 reads CASSVNPGQNYEQYF. CDR3 sequence (DNA): TGTGCCAGCAGCGTAAACCCGGGACAGAACTACGAGCAGTACTTC.

This rearrangement joins TRBV19 to TRBJ1-3; TRBD1 is a possible D gene (5 bases). V gave up 3 bases and J gave up 0 bases, with 12 bases separating them. The germline V gene encodes CDR1 LNHDA and CDR2 SQIVND (reference sequence). The CDR3 runs to 16 residues. The CDR3 DNA reads TGTGCCAGTAGTATGCGGGGCCGCCACTCTGGAAACACCATATATTTT. This sequence encodes CASSMRGRHSGNTIYF.